A selection of T cell receptor beta chains follows, all from one sample in a study of OX40 agonist ivuxolimab in advanced cancers. Using immunoSEQ multiplex PCR, the repertoire was profiled, and TCRdb retains in-frame clones only, with some absent. The sample lists 70,000 to 90,000 clones, about 88% occurring once. The sequencing used CD4+ or CD8+ T cells sorted from blood, collected in a trial of the OX40 agonist ivuxolimab. The receptors derive from an adult with an advanced solid tumor such as melanoma, head and neck, liver or kidney cancer. The CDR3 runs from the conserved cysteine through the conserved F or W. A D gene is named only where the DNA matches it firmly. Rows give clone size only sometimes, using once, few, many, or a class for an expanded clone.

clone_size,j_call,v_call,d_call,cdr3_aa,cdr3_nt
.,TRBJ2-3,TRBV7-9,.,CASNHGSGGTDTQYF,TGTGCCAGCAATCACGGGAGCGGTGGGACAGATACGCAGTATTTT
.,TRBJ2-1,TRBV7-9,.,CASSFPGKSYNEQFF,TGTGCCAGCAGCTTCCCAGGGAAGTCCTACAATGAGCAGTTCTTC
.,TRBJ2-7,TRBV27,TRBD2,CASSSGGGYEQYF,TGTGCCAGCAGTTCGGGGGGGGGTTACGAGCAGTACTTC
.,TRBJ1-2,TRBV7-9,.,CASSFVGGRYGYTF,TGTGCCAGCAGTTTCGTTGGGGGCAGGTATGGCTACACCTTC
.,TRBJ2-7,TRBV4-1,.,CASSQGFEQYF,TGCGCCAGCAGCCAGGGATTCGAGCAGTACTTC
.,TRBJ2-1,TRBV6-5,TRBD2,CASNPSGPSYNEQFF,TGTGCCAGCAATCCTAGCGGACCCTCCTACAATGAGCAGTTCTTC
once,TRBJ2-7,TRBV30,TRBD2,CAWTLAGDHEQYF,TGTGCCTGGACCCTAGCGGGAGATCACGAGCAGTACTTC
.,TRBJ2-1,TRBV5-1,TRBD2,CASSSRGRENNEQFF,TGCGCCAGCAGCTCAAGAGGGCGGGAGAACAATGAGCAGTTCTTC
.,TRBJ2-7,TRBV5-6,.,CASSKDVLSYEQYF,TGTGCCAGCAGCAAGGACGTCCTCTCCTACGAGCAGTACTTC
.,TRBJ1-5,TRBV10-2,TRBD1,CASSELTGDQPQHF,TGCGCCAGCAGTGAGTTGACAGGGGATCAGCCCCAGCATTTT
.,TRBJ2-7,TRBV20-1,.,CSARSGHEQYF,TGCAGTGCTAGATCGGGACACGAGCAGTACTTC
.,TRBJ2-7,TRBV7-2,.,CASSLATTSTVPYEQYF,TGTGCCAGCAGCTTAGCAACCACCTCGACAGTTCCCTACGAGCAGTACTTC
.,TRBJ2-1,TRBV23-1,TRBD2,CASSQSSGGHNEQFF,TGCGCCAGCAGTCAATCGTCGGGAGGCCACAATGAGCAGTTCTTC
.,TRBJ2-5,TRBV6-1,.,CASRASVETQYF,TGTGCCAGCAGAGCTAGCGTCGAGACCCAGTACTTC
.,TRBJ1-1,TRBV10-3,TRBD1,CAISDGTGGPMNTEAFF,TGTGCCATCAGTGACGGGACAGGGGGCCCCATGAACACTGAAGCTTTCTTT
.,TRBJ2-1,TRBV6-5,.,CASTSGASSYNEQFF,TGTGCCAGCACCTCGGGGGCGAGCTCCTACAATGAGCAGTTCTTC
few,TRBJ1-1,TRBV13,.,CASSLSGNTEAFF,TGTGCCAGCAGCTTATCCGGGAACACTGAAGCTTTCTTT
.,TRBJ2-7,TRBV7-9,TRBD2,CASSLSGTSDEQYF,TGTGCCAGCAGCCTTTCCGGGACTAGCGACGAGCAGTACTTC
once,TRBJ1-2,TRBV7-2,TRBD1,CASTLLYPGQRFNYGYTF,TGTGCCAGCACCTTGCTTTACCCGGGACAGAGATTTAACTATGGCTACACCTTC
.,TRBJ2-1,TRBV5-5,.,CASSLSAASSYNEQFF,TGTGCCAGCAGCTTGAGCGCGGCCAGCTCCTACAATGAGCAGTTCTTC
once,TRBJ2-3,TRBV7-3,.,CASSLDGRGGTQYF,TGTGCCAGCAGCTTAGACGGGAGAGGCGGTACGCAGTATTTT
.,TRBJ2-6,TRBV6-1,.,CASSEGLFSGANVLTF,TGTGCCAGCAGTGAAGGTCTATTCTCTGGGGCCAACGTCCTGACTTTC
.,TRBJ1-3,TRBV10-1,TRBD1,CATLDLRDRRRNTIYF,TGCGCCACCCTCGATCTCCGGGACAGGAGGAGAAACACCATATATTTT
few,TRBJ1-3,TRBV7-9,.,CAIWEPGDTIYF,TGTGCCATTTGGGAGCCTGGGGACACCATATATTTT
.,TRBJ1-2,TRBV6-1,TRBD1,CASIYYMTGSDGYTF,TGTGCCAGCATCTACTATATGACAGGGAGCGATGGCTACACCTTC
.,TRBJ1-6,TRBV6-4,.,CASSDRGNSPLHF,TGTGCCAGCAGTGACAGGGGTAATTCACCCCTCCACTTT
.,TRBJ2-3,TRBV19,.,CASSIFSGDTQYF,TGTGCCAGTAGTATTTTTAGCGGAGATACGCAGTATTTT
.,TRBJ1-3,TRBV27,.,CASTSIRTGDTIYF,TGTGCCAGCACTTCGATCCGGACGGGAGACACCATATATTTT
.,TRBJ1-6,TRBV30,.,CAWNNPGNSPLHF,TGTGCCTGGAATAACCCGGGGAATTCACCCCTCCACTTT
.,TRBJ2-2,TRBV7-8,.,CASSQESHTGELFF,TGTGCCAGCAGCCAAGAATCCCACACCGGGGAGCTGTTTTTT
.,TRBJ2-3,TRBV11-2,TRBD2,CASSPRGTTDTQYF,TGTGCCAGCAGTCCGCGGGGGACCACAGATACGCAGTATTTT
.,TRBJ1-1,TRBV9,.,CASSVAGNTEAFF,TGTGCCAGCAGCGTAGCCGGTAACACTGAAGCTTTCTTT
.,TRBJ2-1,TRBV7-9,.,CASSVWSDEQFF,TGTGCCAGCAGCGTTTGGAGTGATGAGCAGTTCTTC
.,TRBJ2-7,TRBV27,TRBD1,CASSPRGWGEQYF,TGTGCCAGCAGTCCCAGGGGGTGGGGCGAGCAGTACTTC
.,TRBJ2-3,TRBV4-2,TRBD2,CASSNLAGETDTQYF,TGTGCCAGCAGCAATCTAGCGGGAGAGACAGATACGCAGTATTTT
once,TRBJ1-2,TRBV6-9,.,CASSYNQEYEGYTF,TGTGCCAGCAGTTACAACCAAGAATATGAGGGCTACACCTTC
few,TRBJ2-7,TRBV9,TRBD1,CASAGTGGKYEQYF,TGTGCCAGCGCCGGGACAGGGGGCAAGTACGAGCAGTACTTC
.,TRBJ2-2,TRBV28,TRBD2,CASSLWTLADGPGELFF,TGTGCCAGCAGTTTATGGACCCTAGCGGACGGCCCCGGGGAGCTGTTTTTT
.,TRBJ2-3,TRBV9,.,CASSVIPWGSTDTQYF,TGTGCCAGCAGCGTAATCCCGTGGGGATCCACAGATACGCAGTATTTT
once,TRBJ1-2,TRBV25-1,TRBD1,CASSVTRTGVEGYTF,TGTGCCAGCAGTGTGACCCGGACAGGGGTGGAAGGCTACACCTTC
.,TRBJ2-7,TRBV7-9,.,CASSLLRPEQYF,TGTGCCAGCAGCTTACTCAGGCCCGAGCAGTACTTC
.,TRBJ2-1,TRBV7-3,TRBD2,CASSRTSGPYNEQFF,TGTGCCAGCAGCCGTACTAGCGGGCCCTACAATGAGCAGTTCTTC
.,TRBJ2-7,TRBV7-8,TRBD2,CASRLAGASYEQYF,TGTGCCAGCAGACTAGCGGGAGCATCCTACGAGCAGTACTTC
.,TRBJ1-2,TRBV20-1,.,CSASTYGYTF,TGCAGTGCTAGTACCTATGGCTACACCTTC
.,TRBJ2-7,TRBV6-6,.,CASSFSGNEQYF,TGTGCCAGCAGTTTCTCGGGAAACGAGCAGTACTTC
.,TRBJ2-1,TRBV13,TRBD1,CASSQGQGAYEQFF,TGTGCCAGCAGCCAGGGACAGGGGGCTTATGAGCAGTTCTTC
.,TRBJ1-2,TRBV27,TRBD1,CASSLSTGGNYGYTF,TGTGCCAGCAGTTTATCCACAGGGGGCAACTATGGCTACACCTTC
.,TRBJ1-1,TRBV6-5,.,CASSYSDEAFF,TGTGCCAGCAGTTACTCAGATGAAGCTTTCTTT
.,TRBJ1-1,TRBV10-3,TRBD1,CAISGDRMNTEAFF,TGTGCCATCAGTGGGGACAGAATGAACACTGAAGCTTTCTTT
.,TRBJ2-1,TRBV5-6,.,CASSWGSSYNEQFF,TGTGCCAGCAGCTGGGGAAGCTCCTACAATGAGCAGTTCTTC
.,TRBJ2-1,TRBV25-1,.,CASSADNEQFF,TGTGCCAGCAGTGCGGACAATGAGCAGTTCTTC
.,TRBJ1-1,TRBV5-8,.,CASRTGTLWTTEAFF,TGTGCCAGCAGAACAGGGACCCTTTGGACGACTGAAGCTTTCTTT
.,TRBJ2-7,TRBV2,.,CASSESGYEQYF,TGTGCCAGCAGTGAATCGGGCTACGAGCAGTACTTC
.,TRBJ2-7,TRBV6-5,.,CASKGGLGLAYEQYF,TGTGCCAGCAAGGGGGGGCTAGGACTAGCCTACGAGCAGTACTTC
.,TRBJ1-4,TRBV6-1,.,CASSERGTDEKLFF,TGTGCCAGCAGTGAAAGGGGGACGGATGAAAAACTGTTTTTT
.,TRBJ2-7,TRBV13,TRBD1,CASSSRDRGYEQYF,TGTGCCAGCAGCTCCCGGGACAGGGGCTACGAGCAGTACTTC
.,TRBJ2-7,TRBV28,.,CASSPPVYRSISYEQYF,TGTGCCAGCAGTCCCCCGGTCTACAGATCGATCTCCTACGAGCAGTACTTC